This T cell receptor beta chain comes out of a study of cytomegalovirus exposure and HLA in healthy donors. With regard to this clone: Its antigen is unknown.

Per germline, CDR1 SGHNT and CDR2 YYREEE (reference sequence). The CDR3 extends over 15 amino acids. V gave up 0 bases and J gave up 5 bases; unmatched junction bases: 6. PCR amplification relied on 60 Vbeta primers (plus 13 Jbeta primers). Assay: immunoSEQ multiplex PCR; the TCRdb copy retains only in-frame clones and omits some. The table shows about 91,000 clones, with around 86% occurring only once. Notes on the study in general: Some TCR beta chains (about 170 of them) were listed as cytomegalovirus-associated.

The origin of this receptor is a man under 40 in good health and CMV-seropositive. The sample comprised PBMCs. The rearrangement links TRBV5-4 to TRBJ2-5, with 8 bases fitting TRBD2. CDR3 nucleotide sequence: TGTGCCAGCAGCTTGGAAACTAGCGGCAGCGAGACCCAGTACTTC. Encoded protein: CASSLETSGSETQYF.